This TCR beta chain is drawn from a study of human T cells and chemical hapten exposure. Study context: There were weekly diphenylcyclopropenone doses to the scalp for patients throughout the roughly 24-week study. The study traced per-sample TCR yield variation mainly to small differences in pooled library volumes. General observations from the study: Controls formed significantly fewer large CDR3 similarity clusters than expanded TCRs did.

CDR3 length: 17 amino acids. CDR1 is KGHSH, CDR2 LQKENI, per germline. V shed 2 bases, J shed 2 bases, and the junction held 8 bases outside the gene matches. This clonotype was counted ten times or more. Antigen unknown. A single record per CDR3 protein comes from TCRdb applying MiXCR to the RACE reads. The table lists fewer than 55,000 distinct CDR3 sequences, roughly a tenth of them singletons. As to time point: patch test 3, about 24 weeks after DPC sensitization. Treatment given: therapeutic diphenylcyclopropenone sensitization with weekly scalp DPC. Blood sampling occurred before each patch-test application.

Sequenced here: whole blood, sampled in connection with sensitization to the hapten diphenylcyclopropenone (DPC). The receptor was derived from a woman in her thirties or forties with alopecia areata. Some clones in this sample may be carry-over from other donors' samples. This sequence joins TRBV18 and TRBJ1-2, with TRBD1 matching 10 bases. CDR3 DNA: TGTGCCAGCTCACCAAGACAGGGGGCGCAAGCCAACTATGGCTACACCTTC. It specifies CASSPRQGAQANYGYTF.